A single sample is the source of the 8 T cell receptor beta chains below, sequenced in a study of vaccination and CD4 T cells after COVID-19. Cultured CD4+ T cells had their DNA profiled by the Oncomine TCR Beta short-read assay. TCRdb reprocessed the PCR reads via MiXCR and lists one record per CDR3 protein. There are 15,000 or so distinct CDR3 sequences in the sample; almost 60% occur only once, and around 10% lies in the top ten. These receptors have no identified antigens. As to treatment: roughly ten-day PBMC culture with coronavirus spike peptide pools or control peptides (ViraFEST assay). Sequencing was carried out using CD4+ T cells from blood, cultured in vitro. These receptors all come from a human donor who had recovered from COVID-19.

This clonotype was counted a few times. The chain is built from TRBV19 and TRBJ2-4; 10 bases fit TRBD2. CDR3 size: 15 residues. Losses at the gene ends were 2 bases for V and 13 bases for J; bases not matched to a gene: 11. Germline V gene data show CDR1 as LNHDA and CDR2 as SQIVND (reference sequence). The CDR3 spells CASSIRPQAGGLQYF. CDR3 DNA sequence: TGTGCCAGTAGTATAAGGCCCCAAGCGGGAGGGCTACAGTACTTC.

The V gene is TRBV4-3, the J gene TRBJ2-7; D unresolved. The CDR3 runs 14 residues. V was pared by 1 base and J by 4 bases, with 11 bases between. Germline values: CDR1 LGHNA, CDR2 YSLEER. The CDR3 DNA is TGCGCCAGCAGCCAAGCAAGGCTAGTATACGAGCAGTACTTC. This gives the protein CASSQARLVYEQYF.

The chain employs TRBV6-1 and TRBJ2-7, with 7 bases lining up with TRBD2. The germline V gene encodes CDR1 MNHNS and CDR2 SASEGT. V dropped 7 bases and J dropped 4; count of bases not matched to a gene: 10. The CDR3 runs 14 residues. CDR3 sequence reads: CASIKGGGGYEQYF. The CDR3 coding sequence is TGTGCCAGCATCAAAGGCGGGGGAGGGTACGAGCAGTACTTC.

The chain combines TRBV20-1 with TRBJ2-7, with 7 bases that match TRBD1. The CDR3 spans 15 residues. The V gene end was trimmed by 0 bases and the J gene end by 0 bases; junction bases not matched to a gene: 5. The germline V gene encodes CDR1 DFQATT and CDR2 SNEGSKA (reference sequence). CDR3 DNA: TGCAGTGCTAGAGATACCGGGACAGTCTCCTACGAGCAGTACTTC. Translated, it gives CSARDTGTVSYEQYF.

This chain joins TRBV20-1 and TRBJ2-7, with D perhaps matching TRBD2 (6 bases). Germline CDR1 is DFQATT and CDR2 is SNEGSKA (reference sequence). The CDR3 is 13 amino acids. V shed 5 bases and J shed 0 bases, with 11 bases lying between them. CDR3 bases: TGCAGTGCTGGGAAGACTAGCTCCTACGAGCAGTACTTC. This gives the protein CSAGKTSSYEQYF.

This chain connects TRBV2 to TRBJ1-1; D is unclear. The CDR3 extends over 11 amino acids. Trimming stripped 6 bases from V and 8 bases from J, with 10 bases between. Germline V lookup: CDR1 SNHLY, CDR2 FYNNEI. The CDR3 nucleotides are TGTGCCAGCAGGTCGGGCATAGAAGCTTTCTTT. Protein sequence: CASRSGIEAFF.

V and J are TRBV7-9 and TRBJ1-1; a weak D match, TRBD1 (6 bases). V shed 5 bases and J shed 1 base, with 8 bases lying between them. The CDR3 is made up of 13 amino acids. Germline CDR1 SEHNR, CDR2 FQNEAQ (reference sequence). DNA for the CDR3: TGTGCCAGCAGCGTACAGGGGAACACTGAAGCTTTCTTT. It encodes CASSVQGNTEAFF.

The chain uses TRBV4-3 and TRBJ1-2; 7 bases are a match to TRBD1. CDR1 is LGHNA, CDR2 YSLEER, per germline. The CDR3 spans 15 residues. J was trimmed by 7 bases and V by 4 bases; bases with no gene match: 12. In nucleotides, the CDR3 is TGCGCCAGCAGCCCGATACCAGGGGGGCTCGGTGGCTACACCTTC. Translation: CASSPIPGGLGGYTF.